This entry features one T cell receptor (beta chain) sequence. The data belong to a study of control samples from healthy donors and cancer patients. Profiling relied on immunoSEQ multiplex PCR, and the TCRdb table lists in-frame clones only, not all of them. This sample carries about 89,000 clones, about 85% of them seen once, and the ten largest clones take more than 2%. The V gene end was trimmed by 11 bases and the J gene end by 4 bases; junction bases not matched to a gene: 1. This CDR3 comprises 11 residues. Germline V gene sequence: CDR1 SEHNR, CDR2 FQNEAQ (reference sequence). Sequences were obtained from blood. The TCR was taken from a woman between 40 and 55 years old in good health. The chain links TRBV7-9 to TRBJ1-4, with 7 bases matching TRBD1. The DNA for the CDR3 is TGTGCCGGGACAGTTAATGAAAAACTGTTTTTT. It specifies CAGTVNEKLFF.